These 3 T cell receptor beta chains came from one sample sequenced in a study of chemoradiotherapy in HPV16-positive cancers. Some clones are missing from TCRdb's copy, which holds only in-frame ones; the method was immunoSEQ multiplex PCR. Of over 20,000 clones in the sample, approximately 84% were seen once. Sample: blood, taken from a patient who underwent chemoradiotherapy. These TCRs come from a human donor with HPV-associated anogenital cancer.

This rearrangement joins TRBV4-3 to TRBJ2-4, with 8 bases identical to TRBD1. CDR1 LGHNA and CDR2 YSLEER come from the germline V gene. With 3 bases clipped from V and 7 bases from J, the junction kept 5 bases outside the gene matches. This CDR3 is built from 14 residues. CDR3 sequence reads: CASSHYGQGNIQYF. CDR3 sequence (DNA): TGCGCCAGCAGCCACTACGGACAGGGTAACATTCAGTACTTC.

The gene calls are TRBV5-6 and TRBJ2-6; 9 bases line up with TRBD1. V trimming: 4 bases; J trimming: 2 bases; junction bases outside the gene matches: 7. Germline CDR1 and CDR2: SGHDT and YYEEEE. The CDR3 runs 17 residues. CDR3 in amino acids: CASSRDRARAGANVLTF. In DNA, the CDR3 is TGTGCCAGCAGCCGGGACAGGGCTAGGGCTGGGGCCAACGTCCTGACTTTC.

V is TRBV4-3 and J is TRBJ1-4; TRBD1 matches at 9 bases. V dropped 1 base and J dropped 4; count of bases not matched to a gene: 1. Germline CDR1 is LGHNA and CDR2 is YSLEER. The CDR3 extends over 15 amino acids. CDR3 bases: TGCGCCAGCAGCCAAGTGGACAGGGGTAATGAAAAACTGTTTTTT. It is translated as CASSQVDRGNEKLFF.